These 20 T cell receptor beta chains were sequenced from one sample in a study of T-cell reconstitution after alpha-beta-depleted transplantation in children. Preparation of the TCRbeta library involved a method that used unique molecular identifiers. TCRdb re-called the PCR reads with MiXCR, one entry per CDR3 protein. The data contain approximately 640,000 distinct CDR3 sequences, over 15% of them singletons. Sample: PBMCs from the stem cell graft donor, taken from the stem cell graft. The receptors stem from a human donor who donated a stem cell graft to a child with acute myeloid leukemia.

V is TRBV10-3 and J is TRBJ1-1; no clear D. The CDR3 has 16 residues. Germline-derived CDR1 and CDR2 are ENHRY and SYGVKD. Trimming removed 2 bases at V and 0 bases at J, with 13 bases between. The CDR3: CAISEPQAGMNTEAFF. CDR3 nucleotide sequence: TGTGCCATCAGTGAGCCCCAAGCGGGGATGAACACTGAAGCTTTCTTT.

Concerning this clonotype itself: A read error may be the cause here, since a much bigger clone is one base away. The chain joins TRBV20-1 to TRBJ1-2, with 7 bases matching TRBD1. V dropped 7 bases and J dropped 3; count of bases not matched to a gene: 11. The CDR3 consists of 14 residues. CDR1 is DFQATT and CDR2 is SNEGSKA in the germline V gene (reference sequence). DNA of the CDR3: TGCAGTGGGTCAGGGGGGACAGATGACTATGGCTACACCTTC. This codes for CSGSGGTDDYGYTF.

This clonotype came up many times. The chain employs TRBV12-3 or TRBV12-4 and TRBJ2-7; D call uncertain. This CDR3 has 16 amino acids. Trimming removed 1 base at V and 3 bases at J, with 16 bases between. The chain's CDR3 is CASSLGPSLSFYEQYV. In nucleotides, the CDR3 is TGTGCCAGCAGTTTAGGGCCCTCGCTGAGTTTCTACGAGCAGTACGTC.

Comment on this clonotype: A much more abundant neighbour one base away suggests this may be a read error. The chain recombines TRBV4-3 with TRBJ2-2, with D perhaps TRBD1 or TRBD2 (5 bases each). Germline V gene sequence: CDR1 LGHNA, CDR2 YSLEER. The CDR3 length is 16 residues. CDR3 residues: CASSQVYAANTGDLFF. Here the CDR3 DNA reads TGCGCCAGCAGCCAAGTTTATGCGGCGAACACCGGGGACCTGTTTTTT.

Ten or more counts support this clonotype. The V gene is TRBV10-3, the J gene TRBJ1-1; 10 nucleotides match TRBD1. J was trimmed by 4 bases and V by 8 bases; bases with no gene match: 4. The CDR3 has 13 amino acids. The germline V gene encodes CDR1 ENHRY and CDR2 SYGVKD. The DNA for the CDR3 is TGTGCCATCCGGGACAGGGGTGGCACTGAAGCTTTCTTT. It encodes CAIRDRGGTEAFF.

At least ten counts were recorded for this clonotype. V gene TRBV5-1 combines with J gene TRBJ2-1; a weak D match, TRBD1 (6 bases). Germline values: CDR1 SGHRS, CDR2 YFSETQ. The CDR3 is 17 amino acids. V was shortened by 4 bases and J by 8 bases, with 25 bases between the two germline ends. This chain's CDR3 is CASSKKGDLPTGDEQFF. The CDR3 DNA reads as TGCGCCAGCAGCAAAAAGGGGGATCTACCTACCGGCGATGAGCAGTTCTTC.

This clonotype was seen ten or more times. The rearrangement links TRBV7-8 to TRBJ2-3; a weak D match, TRBD1 (6 bases). Trimming removed 8 bases at V and 2 bases at J, with 14 bases between. This CDR3 region has 14 residues. Germline V gene sequence: CDR1 SGHVS, CDR2 FQNEAQ. The CDR3 region has the DNA TGTGCCAGCTCCGACCGGGACAACACAGATACGCAGTATTTT. Its protein is CASSDRDNTDTQYF.

As concerns this clonotype: A much larger clone differs from this one at a single base, so this may be a read error. The V call is TRBV5-1, the J call TRBJ1-1, with no clear D. This CDR3 is 12 amino acids long. The V gene's germline CDR1 is SGHRS and CDR2 YFSETQ. The DNA of the CDR3 is TGCACCAGCAGCTTGGATTACACTGAAGCTTTCTTT. Translation: CTSSLDYTEAFF.

There are many counts of this clonotype. This chain links TRBV25-1 with TRBJ2-1, with 8 bases lining up with TRBD1. The CDR3 sequence is 13 residues long. Germline CDR1 and CDR2: MGHDK and SYGVNS. V gave up 4 bases and J gave up 8 bases; unmatched junction bases: 4. In DNA, the CDR3 is TGTGCCAGCAGTGGCCAGGGGGCGGATGAGCAGTTCTTC. Amino acids: CASSGQGADEQFF.

The sample holds many counts of this clonotype. The rearrangement links TRBV20-1 to TRBJ2-5; D unclear. This CDR3 comprises 13 residues. The germline V gene has CDR1 DFQATT and CDR2 SNEGSKA (reference sequence). With 0 bases removed from V and 0 bases from J, the gap between germline ends came to 5 bases. CDR3 protein: CSARDWNQETQYF. The CDR3, as DNA: TGCAGTGCTAGAGATTGGAACCAAGAGACCCAGTACTTC.

This clonotype turned up a few times. The rearrangement uses TRBV5-1 and TRBJ2-1, with a weak D call TRBD1 (6 bases). CDR3 length: 18 residues. Per germline, CDR1 SGHRS and CDR2 YFSETQ. The V and J ends lost 2 bases and 5 bases respectively, with 23 bases between them. The CDR3 DNA follows: TGCGCCAGCAGCTTCTCAGTCCAAAGGACAGCCCCTCACAATGAGCAGTTCTTC. Protein sequence: CASSFSVQRTAPHNEQFF.

This clonotype occurred many times. The chain uses TRBV29-1 and TRBJ1-2; no reliable D call. Trimming took 3 bases from V and 8 from J, leaving 16 bases between them. The CDR3 extends over 13 amino acids. Looked up from germline, CDR1 is SQVTM and CDR2 is ANQGSEA. The CDR3: CSVESHLSGGYTF. The CDR3 nucleotides read TGCAGCGTTGAGTCACATCTATCGGGGGGCTACACCTTC.

This clonotype was observed a few times. The V gene is TRBV27, the J gene TRBJ2-7; TRBD2 might be the D (5 bases). The CDR3 is made up of 12 amino acids. The V end was cut by 5 bases, the J end by 4 bases, with 9 bases between. Germline V lookup: CDR1 MNHEY, CDR2 SMNVEV (reference sequence). CDR3 amino acids: CASSKSGYEQYF. CDR3 DNA: TGTGCCAGCAGTAAATCGGGGTACGAGCAGTACTTC.

V and J are TRBV10-3 and TRBJ1-1, with no clear D. The CDR3 is made up of 12 amino acids. The germline V gene encodes CDR1 ENHRY and CDR2 SYGVKD. V was cut by 6 bases and J by 11 bases, with 16 bases left in between. The CDR3 DNA is TGTGCCATCAGGGTCTCGGAAGGTCGGGCTTTCTTT. Its protein product is CAIRVSEGRAFF.

This clonotype was seen many times. The chain employs TRBV20-1 and TRBJ1-6; 8 positions agree with TRBD1. The germline CDR1 and CDR2 sequences are DFQATT and SNEGSKA (reference sequence). Losses at the gene ends were 6 bases for V and 0 bases for J; bases not matched to a gene: 7. CDR3 size: 16 residues. The CDR3 is CSAKGQGSSYNSPLHF. The CDR3 bases are TGCAGTGCCAAAGGACAGGGCAGCTCCTATAATTCACCCCTCCACTTT.

This clonotype has at least ten counts. The chain carries TRBV5-6 and TRBJ2-1; D unclear. Trimming removed 0 bases at V and 9 bases at J, with 7 bases between. The CDR3 totals 12 residues. Germline loops: CDR1 SGHDT, CDR2 YYEEEE. CDR3: CASSLGDGEQFF. The CDR3, as DNA: TGTGCCAGCAGCTTGGGGGATGGTGAGCAGTTCTTC.

This chain connects TRBV20-1 to TRBJ1-2; D is perhaps TRBD1 (6 bases). The CDR3 length is 14 residues. Trimming shortened V by 6 bases and J by 6 bases, and 20 bases separated the two germline ends. Germline values: CDR1 DFQATT, CDR2 SNEGSKA (reference sequence). CDR3 in DNA: TGCAGTGCCGACGCCGGACAGAGGATTGATGGCTACACCTTC. Protein product: CSADAGQRIDGYTF.

This clonotype came up many times. The chain combines TRBV7-9 with TRBJ2-7, with a tentative D call TRBD1 (6 bases). Trimming shortened V by 5 bases and J by 2 bases, and 16 bases separated the two germline ends. This CDR3 spans 15 amino acids. Germline V lookup: CDR1 SEHNR, CDR2 FQNEAQ (reference sequence). The CDR3 spells CASSPPSGDPYEQYF. DNA for the CDR3: TGTGCCAGCAGCCCTCCTTCAGGGGACCCCTACGAGCAGTACTTC.

This clonotype showed up just a few times. The J gene is TRBJ2-7, the V gene TRBV3-1, with TRBD1 identical over 7 bases. The CDR3 loop spans 14 amino acids. With V trimmed by 3 bases and J by 6 bases, 8 bases remained unmatched. Germline-derived CDR1 and CDR2 are LGHDT and YNNKEL (reference sequence). This chain's CDR3 is CASSHLRQGAEQYF. The CDR3 bases are TGTGCCAGCAGCCACTTGAGACAGGGAGCCGAGCAGTACTTC.

The rearrangement joins TRBV24-1 to TRBJ2-2; 8 bases are shared with TRBD2. J lost 6 bases, V lost 0 bases, and 17 bases had no gene match. Germline V gene sequence: CDR1 KGHDR, CDR2 SFDVKD. CDR3 size: 20 residues. DNA for the CDR3: TGTGCCACCAGTGATTTGTTGCCTACTAGCGGAGCCACGAGCGCCGGGGAGCTGTTTTTT. Its translation is CATSDLLPTSGATSAGELFF.